Listed below are T cell receptor beta chains from one sample, sequenced in a study of shared clonotypes between healthy human individuals. Only in-frame clones appear in the TCRdb table, and some are missing; sequencing was by immunoSEQ multiplex PCR. Here the sample spans 2.3 million or so clones, 80% to 95% being singletons. Sequenced: naive CD4+ T cells from PBMCs. The receptors come from a man between 18 and 29 years old in good health. Some clones in this sample may be carry-over from other donors' samples. Both conserved end residues are trimmed from each CDR3. A D gene is named only where the DNA matches it firmly. Expanded clones get a size class; other rows say once, few or many, or leave the size out.

J gene: TRBJ2-7
V gene: TRBV11-2
clone size: .
D gene: TRBD2
CDR3 protein: ASRRLAGDYEQY

J gene: TRBJ1-3
V gene: TRBV6-4
clone size: .
D gene: .
CDR3 protein: ANKPSGNTIY

J gene: TRBJ2-5
V gene: TRBV5-1
clone size: .
D gene: TRBD2
CDR3 protein: ASRRLAETPLLETQY

J gene: TRBJ2-1
V gene: TRBV5-4
clone size: .
D gene: .
CDR3 protein: ASSQLMTKLDNEQF

J gene: TRBJ2-3
V gene: TRBV6-1
clone size: .
D gene: .
CDR3 protein: ASGTQTTDTQY

J gene: TRBJ2-5
V gene: TRBV5-4
clone size: .
D gene: .
CDR3 protein: ASSFMQETQY

J gene: TRBJ1-1
V gene: TRBV5-1
clone size: .
D gene: TRBD1
CDR3 protein: ASSSQPGQLNTEAF

J gene: TRBJ1-1
V gene: TRBV6-5
clone size: few
D gene: .
CDR3 protein: ASSYSAGTEAF

J gene: TRBJ2-1
V gene: TRBV5-4
clone size: .
D gene: .
CDR3 protein: ASSLGPDDYNEQF

J gene: TRBJ2-7
V gene: TRBV5-1
clone size: .
D gene: .
CDR3 protein: ASSFDRTYEQY

J gene: TRBJ2-1
V gene: TRBV7-3
clone size: .
D gene: .
CDR3 protein: ASSSSTGLEQF

J gene: TRBJ1-6
V gene: TRBV10-3
clone size: .
D gene: .
CDR3 protein: AISGTRDNSPLH

J gene: TRBJ2-3
V gene: TRBV7-9
clone size: .
D gene: .
CDR3 protein: ASSLGLSTDTQY

J gene: TRBJ1-1
V gene: TRBV6-1
clone size: .
D gene: .
CDR3 protein: ASSELLNTEAF

J gene: TRBJ1-5
V gene: TRBV20-1
clone size: .
D gene: .
CDR3 protein: SASHLQGQH

J gene: TRBJ2-7
V gene: TRBV2
clone size: .
D gene: .
CDR3 protein: ASSLAAEQY

J gene: TRBJ1-4
V gene: TRBV23-1
clone size: few
D gene: .
CDR3 protein: ASSRDEKLF

J gene: TRBJ1-1
V gene: TRBV19
clone size: .
D gene: .
CDR3 protein: ASSKAGYTEAF

J gene: TRBJ1-1
V gene: TRBV7-9
clone size: .
D gene: .
CDR3 protein: ASSLSANTEAF

J gene: TRBJ1-5
V gene: TRBV10-3
clone size: .
D gene: .
CDR3 protein: AISESTGSGQPQH

J gene: TRBJ2-7
V gene: TRBV7-2
clone size: .
D gene: TRBD1
CDR3 protein: ASSLTGVNEQY

J gene: TRBJ1-4
V gene: TRBV5-1
clone size: .
D gene: .
CDR3 protein: ASSLWADNEKLF

J gene: TRBJ2-5
V gene: TRBV29-1
clone size: once
D gene: .
CDR3 protein: SAVAQLQETQY

J gene: TRBJ1-5
V gene: TRBV10-3
clone size: .
D gene: .
CDR3 protein: AISENPTWTGGNQPQH

J gene: TRBJ2-3
V gene: TRBV7-2
clone size: .
D gene: .
CDR3 protein: ASSPPSGAQY

J gene: TRBJ2-1
V gene: TRBV9
clone size: .
D gene: TRBD2
CDR3 protein: ASSARARQASGSNEQF

J gene: TRBJ2-3
V gene: TRBV28
clone size: .
D gene: TRBD2
CDR3 protein: ASRDSGRAGSQY

J gene: TRBJ1-1
V gene: TRBV7-2
clone size: .
D gene: .
CDR3 protein: ASSLAFKATEAF

J gene: TRBJ1-1
V gene: TRBV5-6
clone size: .
D gene: .
CDR3 protein: AAPEAGGESEAF

J gene: TRBJ2-5
V gene: TRBV5-1
clone size: .
D gene: .
CDR3 protein: ASSFSPRGQETQY

J gene: TRBJ1-4
V gene: TRBV4-3
clone size: .
D gene: .
CDR3 protein: ASSQERRDSNEKLF

J gene: TRBJ1-4
V gene: TRBV7-2
clone size: .
D gene: .
CDR3 protein: ASSPLGGRGEKLF

J gene: TRBJ2-1
V gene: TRBV6-5
clone size: .
D gene: .
CDR3 protein: ASSYTSRSSYNEQF

J gene: TRBJ2-7
V gene: TRBV6-1
clone size: .
D gene: .
CDR3 protein: ASSSDPSWEQY

J gene: TRBJ1-2
V gene: TRBV16
clone size: .
D gene: .
CDR3 protein: ASSQSSPGLGYGYT

J gene: TRBJ1-3
V gene: TRBV6-6
clone size: .
D gene: .
CDR3 protein: ASSPPGGSSGNTIY

J gene: TRBJ2-3
V gene: TRBV10-3
clone size: .
D gene: TRBD2
CDR3 protein: AISESARTSGLTDTQY

J gene: TRBJ1-1
V gene: TRBV7-9
clone size: .
D gene: .
CDR3 protein: ASSLVFGFPEGNTEAF

J gene: TRBJ2-7
V gene: TRBV11-2
clone size: .
D gene: .
CDR3 protein: ASSLDRTADEQY

J gene: TRBJ2-1
V gene: TRBV9
clone size: .
D gene: TRBD2
CDR3 protein: ASSATSGVNEQF